A single sample gave rise to the 18 T cell receptor beta chains below, sequenced in a study of cytomegalovirus exposure and HLA in healthy donors. Researchers ran the PCR with 60 Vbeta and 13 Jbeta primers. Sequencing was performed with immunoSEQ multiplex PCR; in TCRdb, only in-frame clones are kept and a portion is missing. The data show 150,000 or so clones, roughly 79% seen once. The sequenced sample consisted of PBMCs. All receptors come from a man aged 35 to 55 in good health and CMV-seronegative.

The chain joins TRBV7-9 to TRBJ2-1, with D tentatively TRBD1 (6 bases). Germline-derived CDR1 and CDR2 are SEHNR and FQNEAQ (reference sequence). The CDR3 has 17 residues. Trimming cost V 5 bases and J 0 bases, with 17 bases left between them. The CDR3 here is CASSLSNRAGSYNEQFF. CDR3 DNA: TGTGCCAGCAGCCTCTCAAACAGGGCGGGCTCCTACAATGAGCAGTTCTTC.

V is TRBV6-5 and J is TRBJ2-5; possibly TRBD1 for D (6 bases). The germline V gene encodes CDR1 MNHEY and CDR2 SVGAGI. This CDR3 region has 13 residues. Trimming cost V 5 bases and J 9 bases, with 16 bases left between them. The CDR3 nucleotides are TGTGCCAGCAGTACGACAGGTATGGGCGCCCAGTACTTC. Translating gives CASSTTGMGAQYF.

The rearrangement uses TRBV6-1 and TRBJ1-5, with 7 bases fitting TRBD1. J lost 6 bases, V lost 7 bases, and 12 bases had no gene match. Germline V lookup: CDR1 MNHNS, CDR2 SASEGT. CDR3 length equals 15 residues. The CDR3 coding sequence is TGTGCCAGCAACCAAGACAGGGAGTTAAGTCAGCCCCAGCATTTT. It yields the protein CASNQDRELSQPQHF.

The chain recombines TRBV6-5 with TRBJ1-4; TRBD1 matches at 7 bases. There are 14 residues in the CDR3. V was pared by 5 bases and J by 7 bases, with 7 bases of the junction left unmatched. Germline CDR1 and CDR2: MNHEY and SVGAGI. The CDR3 here is CASSTEGGGEKLFF. The CDR3 DNA sequence: TGTGCCAGCAGTACGGAAGGGGGCGGTGAAAAACTGTTTTTT.

The chain is built from TRBV7-9 and TRBJ2-1; unclear D gene. V lost 5 bases, J lost 4 bases, and 9 bases lay in between. The CDR3 is 13 amino acids. CDR1 and CDR2 (germline): SEHNR, FQNEAQ (reference sequence). Here the CDR3 reads CASSNEAYNEQFF. DNA for the CDR3: TGTGCCAGCAGCAACGAAGCTTACAATGAGCAGTTCTTC.

This clone was detected a few times. The chain has TRBV9 and TRBJ2-5, with 14 bases matching TRBD2. With 4 bases clipped from V and 3 bases from J, the junction kept 5 bases outside the gene matches. The germline CDR1 and CDR2 sequences are SGDLS and YYNGEE. The CDR3 loop spans 16 amino acids. CDR3 DNA sequence: TGTGCCAGCAGCTTTGGGACTAGCGGGGGAAAAGAGACCCAGTACTTC. This gives the protein CASSFGTSGGKETQYF.

This clone was counted a few times. V usage is TRBV5-6 and J usage is TRBJ2-2; a possible D gene is TRBD2 (6 bases). V was clipped by 0 bases and J by 4 bases, with 10 bases between them. The germline V gene encodes CDR1 SGHDT and CDR2 YYEEEE. The CDR3 is 15 amino acids. Here the CDR3 reads CASSLVGAGTGELFF. Written as DNA, the CDR3 is TGTGCCAGCAGCTTGGTAGGAGCGGGCACCGGGGAGCTGTTTTTT.

This chain joins TRBV7-2 and TRBJ2-3, with TRBD2 identical over 14 bases. The length of the CDR3 is 16 residues. Per germline, CDR1 SGHTA and CDR2 FQGNSA. V lost 3 bases to trimming and J lost 5 bases; unmatched junction nucleotides: 4. CDR3 protein: CASSFGTSGSKDTQYF. The CDR3 coding sequence is TGTGCCAGCAGCTTTGGGACTAGCGGGAGTAAAGATACGCAGTATTTT.

This clone was recorded a few times. The chain has TRBV4-1 and TRBJ1-1, with D possibly matching TRBD1 (6 bases). This CDR3 spans 12 amino acids. CDR1 and CDR2 (germline): MGHRA, YSYEKL. Trimming stripped 4 bases from V and 6 bases from J, with 9 bases between. The CDR3: CASSRTASEAFF. The CDR3 DNA reads as TGCGCCAGCAGCCGGACAGCTTCTGAAGCTTTCTTT.

This chain joins TRBV27 and TRBJ2-3, with TRBD2 matching over 8 bases. CDR1 and CDR2 (germline): MNHEY, SMNVEV (reference sequence). J gave up 0 bases and V 5 bases, and 4 bases lay outside the gene matches. The CDR3 sequence is 15 residues long. The DNA of the CDR3 is TGTGCCAGCAGTCAGCGGGAGACTAGCACAGATACGCAGTATTTT. This sequence encodes CASSQRETSTDTQYF.

The V call is TRBV9, the J call TRBJ1-5, with D hard to call. Per germline, CDR1 SGDLS and CDR2 YYNGEE. V was pared by 2 bases and J by 4 bases, with 10 bases between. The CDR3 is made up of 14 amino acids. CDR3 protein: CASSVGGINQPQHF. The CDR3, as DNA: TGTGCCAGCAGCGTTGGAGGGATTAATCAGCCCCAGCATTTT. Full variable domain (missing parts from reference TRBV9 and TRBJ1-5): DSGVTQTPKHLITATGQRVTLRCSPRSGDLSVYWYQQSLDQGLQFLIQYYNGEERAKGNILERFSAQQFPDLHSELNLSSLELGDSALYFCASSVGGINQPQHFGDGTRLSIL.

The chain links TRBV4-1 to TRBJ2-5, with 9 bases fitting TRBD2. The CDR3 has 14 amino acids. Trimming took 6 bases from V and 5 from J; bases not matched to a gene: 7. The V gene's germline CDR1 is MGHRA and CDR2 YSYEKL. The CDR3 spells CASSQTAGGETQYF. In DNA form, the CDR3 reads TGCGCCAGCAGTCAAACGGCGGGAGGGGAGACCCAGTACTTC.

This clone was detected a few times. This chain links TRBV2 with TRBJ1-2; 8 bases are a match to TRBD1. CDR3 length: 13 amino acids. The junction had 7 bases not matched to a gene; V was cut back by 10 bases and J by 3 bases. CDR1 SNHLY and CDR2 FYNNEI come from the germline V gene. CDR3 loop: CATSQQGDYGYTF. CDR3 DNA: TGTGCCACCTCTCAACAGGGGGACTATGGCTACACCTTC.

The CDR3 coding sequence is TGTGCCAGCTCACTACAGGACTACGAGCAGTACGTC. As protein: CASSLQDYEQYV. V is TRBV18 and J is TRBJ2-7; TRBD1 is a possible D gene (5 bases). This CDR3 comprises 12 residues. Trimming removed 4 bases at V and 3 bases at J, with 7 bases between. Germline loops: CDR1 KGHSH, CDR2 LQKENI.

Worth noting for this clone: Mismatch with germline at one junction end may stem from a read error. The chain employs TRBV5-1 and TRBJ2-6; D possibly corresponds to TRBD1 (5 bases). The CDR3 is 16 residues long. In germline, CDR1 is SGHRS, CDR2 YFSETQ. The CDR3 DNA reads as TGCGCCAGCAGCTTTGACCAGCTCTCTGGGGCCAACGGCCTGACTTTC. Its translation: CASSFDQLSGANGLTF.

This chain connects TRBV5-6 to TRBJ2-3, with TRBD1 matching 9 bases. Unmatched junction bases numbered 7, after V lost 4 bases and J lost 10 bases. The CDR3 consists of 13 residues. Germline V gene data show CDR1 as SGHDT and CDR2 as YYEEEE. CDR3 amino acids: CASSTTGGGSQYF. The CDR3 DNA sequence: TGTGCCAGCAGCACTACAGGGGGCGGCTCGCAGTATTTT.

The chain couples TRBV7-9 to TRBJ1-3; D unclear. The CDR3 has 11 residues. Germline CDR1 and CDR2: SEHNR and FQNEAQ (reference sequence). The ends were cut back, 5 bases at V and 8 bases at J, with 7 bases in the middle. Here the CDR3 DNA reads TGTGCCAGCAGCCCGCAGGACACCATATATTTT. This translates into CASSPQDTIYF.

The chain joins TRBV6-4 to TRBJ2-1, with 13 bases identical to TRBD2. This CDR3 is built from 14 residues. Per the germline V gene, CDR1 is MRHNA and CDR2 is SNTAGT. V shed 5 bases, J shed 10 bases, and the junction held 5 bases outside the gene matches. Written as DNA, the CDR3 is TGTGCCAGCAGTTCGACTAGCGGGAGGAGGGAGCAGTTCTTC. Encoded protein: CASSSTSGRREQFF.